Each of the 14 T cell receptor beta chains below was sequenced from the same sample in a study of T cell repertoires in cytomegalovirus infection. The antigens for these receptors are not known. TCRdb analysed the reads with MiXCR anew, one entry per CDR3 protein. Found here are around 300,000 distinct CDR3 sequences, roughly a fifth of them singletons; the top ten hold about 21%. The specimen was cultured PBMCs, collected from culture after CMV antigen stimulation. Source of these receptors: a human donor in good health (CMV status not recorded). Some clones in this sample may be carry-over from other donors' samples.

This chain links TRBV5-1 with TRBJ2-2, with 9 bases matching TRBD1. The CDR3 is 16 amino acids. Germline values: CDR1 SGHRS, CDR2 YFSETQ. Trimming at V came to 4 bases and at J to 4 bases, leaving 8 bases not matched to a gene. The CDR3, as DNA: TGCGCCAGCAGCCCTCGACAGGGGGGAGGCACCGGGGAGCTGTTTTTT. This translates into CASSPRQGGGTGELFF.

This clonotype was seen repeatedly, ten times or more. J is TRBJ1-1 and V is TRBV7-8; 9 nucleotides line up with TRBD1. The V segment lost 3 bases and the J segment 10 bases; nucleotides outside the gene matches: 6. Germline V gene lookup returns CDR1 SGHVS and CDR2 FQNEAQ. The CDR3 extends over 13 amino acids. In nucleotides, the CDR3 is TGTGCCAGCAGCTTCTCCGGGACAGGGCCAGCTTTCTTT. Protein sequence: CASSFSGTGPAFF. Complete variable domain (other parts from reference TRBV7-8 and TRBJ1-1): GAGVSQSPRYKVAKRGQDVALRCDPISGHVSLFWYQQALGQGPEFLTYFQNEAQLDKSGLPSDRFFAERPEGSVSTLKIQRTQQEDSAVYLCASSFSGTGPAFFGQGTRLTVV.

This rearrangement joins TRBV6-2 or TRBV6-3 to TRBJ2-2, with D unclear. Germline lookup yields CDR1 MNHEY and CDR2 SVGEGT. V was clipped by 6 bases and J by 0 bases, with 8 bases between them. This CDR3 has 14 residues. CDR3 region: CASRQNTNTGELFF. DNA of the CDR3: TGTGCCAGCAGACAGAATACGAACACCGGGGAGCTGTTTTTT.

A few counts support this clonotype. The chain employs TRBV18 and TRBJ1-4, with a tentative D call TRBD1 (5 bases). The CDR3 is 15 residues long. Germline-derived CDR1 and CDR2 are KGHSH and LQKENI. V lost 3 bases and J 6 bases, leaving 14 bases between the germline ends. Here the CDR3 reads CASSPTRARDEKLFF. The DNA for the CDR3 is TGTGCCAGCTCACCCACCAGGGCTAGGGATGAAAAACTGTTTTTT.

A remark on this clonotype: An end of the junction differs from the germline gene, which may be a read error. The CDR3 loop is CAWSARGVGLSF. The CDR3 nucleotides are TGTGCCTGGAGTGCAAGGGGGGTCGGTCTCTCCTTC. The chain has TRBV30 and TRBJ1-2; a weak D match, TRBD1 (6 bases). Germline values: CDR1 GTSNPN, CDR2 SVGIG (reference sequence). This CDR3 comprises 12 residues. Full variable domain (missing parts from reference TRBV30 and TRBJ1-2): SQTIHQWPATLVQPVGSPLSLECTVEGTSNPNLYWYRQAAGRGLQLLFYSVGIGQISSEVPQNLSASRPQDRQFILSSKKLLLSDSGFYLCAWSARGVGLSFGSGTRLTVV.

This clonotype was seen a handful of times. The V and J genes are TRBV19 and TRBJ2-1; D not resolved. The V end was cut by 7 bases, the J end by 7 bases, with 8 bases between. Germline CDR1 LNHDA, CDR2 SQIVND (reference sequence). The CDR3 sequence is 11 residues long. CDR3 in DNA: TGTGCCAGTACAGTGAGGAATGAGCAGTTCTTC. Amino acids: CASTVRNEQFF.

Ten or more counts support this clonotype. The V gene is TRBV7-2, the J gene TRBJ1-2; D is uncertain. This CDR3 comprises 15 residues. CDR1 SGHTA and CDR2 FQGNSA come from the germline V gene. The V and J ends lost 2 bases and 3 bases respectively, with 13 bases between them. CDR3 nucleotides: TGTGCCAGCAGCTTATCAAGGGTGCAGGACTATGGCTACACCTTC. Amino acids: CASSLSRVQDYGYTF.

The J gene is TRBJ2-1, the V gene TRBV12-3 or TRBV12-4, with D perhaps matching TRBD1 (5 bases). This CDR3 is 11 amino acids long. V lost 8 bases, J lost 10 bases, and 12 bases lay in between. The CDR3 DNA is TGTGCCAGCCGTAGTTCAGGGGAGCAGTTCTTC. Its protein is CASRSSGEQFF.

J is TRBJ2-1 and V is TRBV19, with a tentative D call TRBD1 (5 bases). The CDR3 runs 13 residues. The germline V gene has CDR1 LNHDA and CDR2 SQIVND (reference sequence). The V end was cut by 5 bases, the J end by 6 bases, with 11 bases between. The CDR3 DNA reads as TGTGCCAGTAGTGTCGACAGATTCAATGAGCAGTTCTTC. This gives the protein CASSVDRFNEQFF.

This clonotype was seen a few times. The DNA of the CDR3 is TGTGCCATCAGTGAGTCGACAGGGGCTGAAAAACTGTTTTTT. Amino acid sequence: CAISESTGAEKLFF. The chain is built from TRBV10-3 and TRBJ1-4, with 8 bases that match TRBD1. This CDR3 is built from 14 residues. The trim removed 0 bases at V and 7 bases at J, leaving 1 base unmatched. Germline values: CDR1 ENHRY, CDR2 SYGVKD.

This chain connects TRBV20-1 to TRBJ1-3, with D maybe TRBD1 (6 bases). Per germline, CDR1 DFQATT and CDR2 SNEGSKA (reference sequence). The CDR3 consists of 13 residues. Between the trimmed V and J ends, which lost 5 bases and 6 bases, there was a span of 14 bases. CDR3 residues: CSAPERGANTIYF. Written as DNA, the CDR3 is TGCAGTGCTCCTGAGAGGGGGGCAAACACCATATATTTT.

This clonotype was observed many times. J is TRBJ2-5 and V is TRBV7-2, with 8 positions matching TRBD1. The CDR3 spans 14 residues. Germline V CDR1 and CDR2: SGHTA, FQGNSA. V lost 6 bases, J lost 4 bases, and 7 bases stayed unmatched. The CDR3 reads CASRTTGGGETQYF. The CDR3 DNA reads as TGTGCCAGCAGAACTACAGGGGGAGGAGAGACCCAGTACTTC.

This clonotype turned up a few times. V usage is TRBV6-5 and J usage is TRBJ2-5; D is possibly TRBD2 (5 bases). This CDR3 region has 13 residues. Trimming stripped 5 bases from V and 5 bases from J, with 12 bases between. CDR1 is MNHEY and CDR2 is SVGAGI in the germline V gene. Here the CDR3 reads CASSRIVAETQYF. CDR3 bases: TGTGCCAGCAGTCGTATAGTAGCGGAGACCCAGTACTTC.

This clonotype was found a few times. The chain combines TRBV11-3 with TRBJ1-1, with D possibly being TRBD1 (5 bases). The CDR3 covers 18 residues. V was trimmed by 5 bases and J by 6 bases, leaving 28 bases between them. Germline CDR1 is SGHNT and CDR2 is YENEEA. DNA for the CDR3: TGTGCCAGCAGCCGAGGTCTGGTGTTGGCAGGGCGTCTTCCTGAAGCTTTCTTT. This codes for CASSRGLVLAGRLPEAFF.